This T cell receptor (beta chain) is from a study of shared T cell receptors in the human thymus. A single count supports this clone. The method was immunoSEQ multiplex PCR; TCRdb's version includes in-frame clones alone and lacks a portion of them. This table has approximately 760,000 clones, 70% to 90% appearing once. This same sample was also taken into another study, of human thymus T cells. That work contributes: Thymus tissue for the work was resected from patients undergoing corrective heart surgery. Overlap was high between thymic repertoires from unrelated individuals, as reported in related research.

This TCR was recovered from a girl under two years old with a congenital heart defect. Source material: thymocytes.

The CDR3 nucleotides read TGCGCCAGCAGGCCAGCATCCGGGACAGGGAGCTCCTACGAGCAGTACTTC. Protein product: CASRPASGTGSSYEQYF. This chain uses TRBV5-1 with TRBJ2-7; TRBD1 aligns across 9 bases. There are 17 residues in the CDR3. J lost 0 bases, V lost 5 bases, and 12 bases had no gene match. The germline V gene has CDR1 SGHRS and CDR2 YFSETQ.